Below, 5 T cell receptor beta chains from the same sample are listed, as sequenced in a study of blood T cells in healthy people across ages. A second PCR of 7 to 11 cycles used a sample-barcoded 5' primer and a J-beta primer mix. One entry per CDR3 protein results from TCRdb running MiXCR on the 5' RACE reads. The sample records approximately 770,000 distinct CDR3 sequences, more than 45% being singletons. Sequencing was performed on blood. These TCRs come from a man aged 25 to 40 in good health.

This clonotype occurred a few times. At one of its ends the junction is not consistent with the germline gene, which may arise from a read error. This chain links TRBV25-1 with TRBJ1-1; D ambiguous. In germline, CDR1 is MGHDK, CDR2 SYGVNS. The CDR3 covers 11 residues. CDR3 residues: CASGEETEAFF. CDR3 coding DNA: TGTGCCAGCGGTGAGGAGACTGAAGCTTTCTTT. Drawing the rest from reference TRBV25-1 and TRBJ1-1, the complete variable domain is EADIYQTPRYLVIGTGKKITLECSQTMGHDKMYWYQQDPGMELHLIHYSYGVNSTEKGDLSSESTVSRIRTEHFPLTLESARPSHTSQYLCASGEETEAFFGQGTRLTVV.

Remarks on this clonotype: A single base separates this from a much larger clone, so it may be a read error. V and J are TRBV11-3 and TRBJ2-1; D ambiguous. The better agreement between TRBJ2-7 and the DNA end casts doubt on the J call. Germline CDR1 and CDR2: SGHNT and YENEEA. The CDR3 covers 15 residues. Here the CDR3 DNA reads TGTGCCAGCAGCGTCGGTCCAAGCTCCTACAATGAGCAGTACTTC. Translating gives CASSVGPSSYNEQYF.

The CDR3 sequence: CSARRGGGNTEAFF. DNA of the CDR3: TGCAGTGCTAGACGGGGGGGAGGAAACACTGAAGCTTTCTTT. V usage is TRBV20-1 and J usage is TRBJ1-1, with D perhaps TRBD1 (5 bases). The germline V gene has CDR1 DFQATT and CDR2 SNEGSKA (reference sequence). The V and J ends lost 2 bases and 2 bases respectively, with 12 bases between them. CDR3 length: 14 amino acids.

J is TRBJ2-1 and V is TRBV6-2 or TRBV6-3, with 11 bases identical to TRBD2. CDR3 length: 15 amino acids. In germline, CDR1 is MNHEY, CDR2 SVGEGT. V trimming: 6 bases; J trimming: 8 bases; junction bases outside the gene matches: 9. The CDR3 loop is CASSLLTSGSHEQFF. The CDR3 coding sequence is TGTGCCAGCAGCCTACTCACTAGCGGGAGTCATGAGCAGTTCTTC.

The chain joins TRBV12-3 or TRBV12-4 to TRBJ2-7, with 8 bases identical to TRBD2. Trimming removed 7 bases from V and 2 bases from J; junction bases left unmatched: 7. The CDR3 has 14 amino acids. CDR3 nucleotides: TGTGCCAGCACCCGGGGGGGGAATACCTACGAGCAGTACTTC. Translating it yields CASTRGGNTYEQYF.